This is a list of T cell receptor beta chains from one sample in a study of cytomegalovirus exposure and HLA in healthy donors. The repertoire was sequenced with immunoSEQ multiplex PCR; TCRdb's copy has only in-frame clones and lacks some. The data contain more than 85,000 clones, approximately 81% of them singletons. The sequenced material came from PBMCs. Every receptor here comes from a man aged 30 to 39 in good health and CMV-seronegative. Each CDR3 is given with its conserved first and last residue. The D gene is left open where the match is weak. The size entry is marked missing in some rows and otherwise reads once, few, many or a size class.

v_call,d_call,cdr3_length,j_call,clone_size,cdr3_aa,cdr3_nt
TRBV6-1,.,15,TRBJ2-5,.,CASSEEDYPQETQYF,TGTGCCAGCAGTGAAGAGGACTACCCGCAAGAGACCCAGTACTTC
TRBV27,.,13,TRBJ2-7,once,CASSLTRVNEQYF,TGTGCCAGCAGTTTAACGCGGGTTAACGAGCAGTACTTC
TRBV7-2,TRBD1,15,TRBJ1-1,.,CASSPYGTGNTEAFF,TGTGCCAGCAGCCCATATGGGACAGGGAACACTGAAGCTTTCTTT
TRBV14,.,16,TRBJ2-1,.,CASSQDYGIQYNEQFF,TGTGCCAGCAGCCAAGATTACGGGATCCAATACAATGAGCAGTTCTTC
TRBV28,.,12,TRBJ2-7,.,CASSLLSYEQYF,TGTGCCAGCAGTTTATTATCCTACGAGCAGTACTTC
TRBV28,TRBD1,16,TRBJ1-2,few,CASSFPRTGTYYGYTF,TGTGCCAGCAGTTTCCCTCGGACAGGCACCTACTATGGCTACACCTTC
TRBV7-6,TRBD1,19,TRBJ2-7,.,CASSLPQGGQGPLNYEQYF,TGTGCCAGCAGCTTACCCCAGGGGGGACAGGGGCCCTTAAACTACGAGCAGTACTTC
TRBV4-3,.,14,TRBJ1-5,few,CASSQEESNQPQHF,TGCGCCAGCAGCCAAGAAGAGAGCAATCAGCCCCAGCATTTT
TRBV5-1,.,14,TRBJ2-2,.,CASSLLTDSGELFF,TGCGCCAGCAGCTTGCTTACCGATAGCGGGGAGCTGTTTTTT
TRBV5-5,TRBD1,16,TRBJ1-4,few,CASNPGQTATNEKLFF,TGTGCCAGCAACCCGGGACAGACCGCAACTAATGAAAAACTGTTTTTT
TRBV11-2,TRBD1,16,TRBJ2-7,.,CASSFTFRGLIYEQYF,TGTGCCAGCAGCTTCACCTTCAGGGGGTTAATTTACGAGCAGTACTTC
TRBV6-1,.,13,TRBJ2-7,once,CASSSHQWYEQYF,TGTGCCAGCAGTAGTCACCAGTGGTACGAGCAGTACTTC
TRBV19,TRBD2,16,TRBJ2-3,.,CASRTPGLAGEDTQYF,TGTGCCAGTAGAACTCCGGGACTAGCGGGGGAGGATACGCAGTATTTT
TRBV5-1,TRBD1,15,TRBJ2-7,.,CASSLSGQGADEQYF,TGCGCCAGCAGCCTCTCAGGACAGGGGGCCGACGAGCAGTACTTC
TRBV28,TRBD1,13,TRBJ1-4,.,CASSPGQNEKLFF,TGTGCCAGCAGTCCGGGACAGAATGAAAAACTGTTTTTT
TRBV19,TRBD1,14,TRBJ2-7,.,CASSPGTANYEQYF,TGTGCCAGTAGTCCTGGGACAGCAAACTACGAGCAGTACTTC
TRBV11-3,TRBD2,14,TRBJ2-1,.,CASSGTRTFNEQFF,TGTGCCAGCAGCGGGACTAGAACCTTCAATGAGCAGTTCTTC
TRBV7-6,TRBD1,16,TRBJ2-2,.,CASSFPGQGLPGELFF,TGTGCCAGCAGCTTCCCGGGACAGGGATTACCCGGGGAGCTGTTTTTT
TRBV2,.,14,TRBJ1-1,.,CASNLVQLNTEAFF,TGTGCCAGCAACTTAGTACAGTTGAACACTGAAGCTTTCTTT
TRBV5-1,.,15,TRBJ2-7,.,CASSLDGGLSYEQYF,TGCGCCAGCAGCTTGGATGGCGGGCTTTCCTACGAGCAGTACTTC
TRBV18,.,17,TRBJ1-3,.,CASSPNGLTNSGNTIYF,TGTGCCAGCTCACCGAATGGACTAACCAACTCTGGAAACACCATATATTTT
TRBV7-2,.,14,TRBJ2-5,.,CASSLSAGGETQYF,TGTGCCAGCAGCTTATCCGCCGGTGGAGAGACCCAGTACTTC
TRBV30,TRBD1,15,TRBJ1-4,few,CAWSAHRGLYEKLFF,TGTGCCTGGAGTGCCCACAGGGGGCTATATGAAAAACTGTTTTTT
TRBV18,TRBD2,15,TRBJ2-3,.,CASSPPGLARGTQYF,TGTGCCAGCTCACCACCGGGACTAGCAAGGGGTACGCAGTATTTT
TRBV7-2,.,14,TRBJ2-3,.,CASSPDSHTDTQYF,TGTGCCAGCAGCCCGGACTCACACACAGATACGCAGTATTTT
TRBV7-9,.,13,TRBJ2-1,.,CASSWDKGNEQFF,TGTGCCAGCAGCTGGGACAAGGGAAATGAGCAGTTCTTC
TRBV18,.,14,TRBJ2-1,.,CASSPPPGYGEQFF,TGTGCCAGCTCACCACCTCCAGGTTACGGTGAGCAGTTCTTC
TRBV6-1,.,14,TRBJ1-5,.,CASIKGGEWQPQHF,TGTGCCAGCATCAAAGGGGGGGAATGGCAGCCCCAGCATTTT
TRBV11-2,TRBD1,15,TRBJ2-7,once,CASSSTDGTAYEQYF,TGTGCCAGCAGCTCGACCGATGGGACAGCCTACGAGCAGTACTTC
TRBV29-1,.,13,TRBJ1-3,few,CSAIQNSGNTIYF,TGCAGCGCCATTCAGAACTCTGGAAACACCATATATTTT
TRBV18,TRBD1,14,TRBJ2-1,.,CASSSRQGADEQFF,TGTGCCAGCTCAAGTCGACAGGGGGCCGATGAGCAGTTCTTC
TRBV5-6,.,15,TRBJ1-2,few,CASSLPGAPGRGYTF,TGTGCCAGCAGCTTGCCGGGGGCACCCGGGAGGGGCTACACCTTC
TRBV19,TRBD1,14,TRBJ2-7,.,CASSMDRGNYEQYF,TGTGCCAGTAGTATGGACAGGGGCAATTACGAGCAGTACTTC
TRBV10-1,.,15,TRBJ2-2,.,CASSYYNDNTGELFF,TGCGCCAGCAGTTACTATAATGATAACACCGGGGAGCTGTTTTTT
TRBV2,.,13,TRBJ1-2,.,CASSEAHVGGYTF,TGTGCCAGCAGTGAAGCTCATGTCGGTGGCTACACCTTC
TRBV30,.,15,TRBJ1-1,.,CAWSEIWSGGTEAFF,TGTGCCTGGAGTGAAATCTGGTCAGGAGGAACTGAAGCTTTCTTT
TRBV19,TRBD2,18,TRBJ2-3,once,CASSRGFLSGISTDTQYF,TGTGCCAGTAGTAGGGGGTTCCTGAGCGGGATTAGCACAGATACGCAGTATTTT
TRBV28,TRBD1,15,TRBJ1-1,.,CASSLGTGPSTEAFF,TGTGCCAGCAGTTTAGGGACAGGCCCCAGCACTGAAGCTTTCTTT
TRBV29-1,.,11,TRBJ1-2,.,CSVDDLDGYTF,TGCAGCGTTGATGACTTAGATGGCTACACCTTC
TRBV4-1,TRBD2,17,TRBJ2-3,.,CASSQDRQRGGTDTQYF,TGCGCCAGCAGCCAAGATCGCCAGCGGGGGGGCACAGATACGCAGTATTTT
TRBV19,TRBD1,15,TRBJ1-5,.,CASSILGQQGQPQHF,TGTGCCAGTAGTATATTGGGACAGCAAGGTCAGCCCCAGCATTTT
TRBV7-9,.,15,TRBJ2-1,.,CASSLALLVVDEQFF,TGTGCCAGCAGCTTAGCCCTCCTGGTAGTCGATGAGCAGTTCTTC
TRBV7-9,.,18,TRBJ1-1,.,CASSLALIGTLVPTEAFF,TGTGCCAGCAGCTTAGCGCTAATAGGGACTCTAGTCCCCACTGAAGCTTTCTTT